This passage covers 7 T cell receptor beta chains from one sample sequenced in a study of T cell repertoires in cytomegalovirus infection. TCRdb re-derived calls from the reads in MiXCR, one entry per CDR3 protein. The data contain around 740,000 distinct CDR3 sequences, 35% to 40% of them singletons. Sequencing was done on a sample of PBMCs. Source of these receptors: a human donor in good health (CMV status not recorded). Some clones in this sample may be carry-over from other donors' samples.

The chain couples TRBV7-2 to TRBJ1-1, with unresolved D. CDR1 is SGHTA and CDR2 is FQGNSA in the germline V gene. The CDR3 runs to 15 residues. With 1 base removed from V and 1 base from J, the gap between germline ends came to 10 bases. The CDR3 sequence is CASSLVVIGNTEAFF. CDR3 in DNA: TGTGCCAGCAGCTTAGTGGTGATAGGGAACACTGAAGCTTTCTTT.

V and J are TRBV12-3 or TRBV12-4 and TRBJ1-4; 11 nucleotides align to TRBD1. The CDR3 spans 16 residues. V gave up 4 bases and J gave up 8 bases; unmatched junction bases: 9. The chain's CDR3 is CASSYVPGQGVEKLFF. In DNA, the CDR3 is TGTGCCAGCAGTTATGTTCCGGGACAGGGGGTCGAAAAACTGTTTTTT.

The CDR3 here is CASRTNRAGTEAFF. The CDR3 nucleotides read TGTGCCAGCAGGACAAACAGGGCGGGCACTGAAGCTTTCTTT. The chain combines TRBV6-4 with TRBJ1-1; possibly TRBD1 for D (6 bases). V shed 6 bases and J shed 4 bases, with 15 bases lying between them. The CDR3 covers 14 residues. Germline V gene lookup returns CDR1 MRHNA and CDR2 SNTAGT.

The rearrangement links TRBV29-1 to TRBJ1-2; tentatively, D is TRBD1 (6 bases). V gave up 2 bases and J gave up 6 bases, with 16 bases separating them. From germline, CDR1 is SQVTM and CDR2 ANQGSEA. The CDR3 loop spans 14 amino acids. CDR3 DNA sequence: TGCAGCGTTGAACGGTACGGCACAGGGAATGGCTACACCTTC. Translated: CSVERYGTGNGYTF.

A word on this clonotype: Its ends do not fully match the called genes, so a read error is possible. The chain carries TRBV4-1 and TRBJ2-3; TRBD2 agrees at 9 bases. Germline V gives CDR1 MGHRA, CDR2 YSYEKL. The CDR3 contains 15 residues. The CDR3 loop reads CDSSQDQRGEPPQYF. The CDR3 region has the DNA TGCGACAGCAGCCAAGATCAGCGGGGGGAGCCTCCGCAGTATTTT.

There are a few counts of this clonotype. This rearrangement joins TRBV6-2 or TRBV6-3 to TRBJ2-2, with D hard to call. V was pared by 4 bases and J by 15 bases, with 18 bases between. Germline CDR1 reads MNHEY; CDR2 reads SVGEGT. The length of the CDR3 is 13 residues. In nucleotides, the CDR3 is TGTGCCAGCAGTTCGCCCGAAAAGATGGAAATGTTTTTT. It codes for CASSSPEKMEMFF.

This chain connects TRBV30 to TRBJ2-1; 9 bases are shared with TRBD1. After removal of 4 bases from V and 9 bases from J, the junction contained 7 bases not matched to a gene. The germline V gene has CDR1 GTSNPN and CDR2 SVGIG (reference sequence). The CDR3 sequence is 13 residues long. The CDR3 sequence is CAWTGQGTAEQFF. The CDR3 bases are TGTGCCTGGACGGGACAGGGTACGGCTGAGCAGTTCTTC.